The source of this T cell receptor (beta chain) is a study of tumor and adjacent non-tumor tissue in lung cancer. Study as a whole: The cohort had 12 adenocarcinoma, a couple of squamous cell and 1 small cell patients.

Trimming cost V 6 bases and J 0 bases, with 15 bases left between them. CDR3 size: 15 residues. CDR1 and CDR2 from the germline V gene are SQVTM and ANQGSEA. Study outcomes and limitations: Tumor tissue had significantly higher TCR diversity than normal lung.

Three rounds of nested PCR, following a modified ARM-PCR protocol, produced the TCRbeta library. TCRdb processed the multiplex PCR reads anew with MiXCR; each CDR3 protein has one entry. The table has approximately 120,000 distinct CDR3 sequences, under 65% seen once. This sample's RNA came from whole unsorted tissue. Distant lung tissue was collected more than 3 cm away from the tumor edge. In its sample, this clonotype was seen a few times. Antigen specificity is unknown. The CDR3 end shows no conserved phenylalanine or tryptophan, and so a read error is likely. The chain carries TRBV29-1 and TRBJ2-1, with D perhaps matching TRBD2 (5 bases). The sequencing sample was made of distant non-tumor lung tissue. The source is a man aged 55 to 70 with non-small cell lung cancer. The CDR3 DNA reads TGCAGCGTAGAGGGTAGTCATAACTCCTACAATGAGCAGTTCTCC. Residues: CSVEGSHNSYNEQFS.